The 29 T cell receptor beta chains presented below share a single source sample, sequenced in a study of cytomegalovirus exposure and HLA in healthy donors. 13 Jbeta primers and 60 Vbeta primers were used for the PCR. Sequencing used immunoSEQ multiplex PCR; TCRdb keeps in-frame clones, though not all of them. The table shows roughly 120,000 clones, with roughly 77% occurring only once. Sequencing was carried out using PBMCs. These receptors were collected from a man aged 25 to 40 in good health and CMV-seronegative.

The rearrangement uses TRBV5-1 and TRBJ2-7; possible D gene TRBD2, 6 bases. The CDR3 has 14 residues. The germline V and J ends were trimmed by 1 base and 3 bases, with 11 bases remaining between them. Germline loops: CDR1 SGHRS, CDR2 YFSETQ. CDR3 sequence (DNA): TGCGCCAGCAGCTTGTCTCCTAGCGTCTACGAGCAGTACTTC. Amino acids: CASSLSPSVYEQYF.

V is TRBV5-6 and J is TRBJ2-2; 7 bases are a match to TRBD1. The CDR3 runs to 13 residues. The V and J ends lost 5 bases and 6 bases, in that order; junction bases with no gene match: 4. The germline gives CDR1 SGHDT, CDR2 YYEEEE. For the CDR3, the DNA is TGTGCCAGCAGTCGTCAGGGGGCCGGGGAGCTGTTTTTT. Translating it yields CASSRQGAGELFF.

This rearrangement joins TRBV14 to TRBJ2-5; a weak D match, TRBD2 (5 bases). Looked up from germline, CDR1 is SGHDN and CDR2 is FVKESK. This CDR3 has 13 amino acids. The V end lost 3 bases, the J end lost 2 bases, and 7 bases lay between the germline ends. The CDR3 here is CASSHGGQETQYF. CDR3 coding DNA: TGTGCCAGCAGCCACGGAGGACAAGAGACCCAGTACTTC.

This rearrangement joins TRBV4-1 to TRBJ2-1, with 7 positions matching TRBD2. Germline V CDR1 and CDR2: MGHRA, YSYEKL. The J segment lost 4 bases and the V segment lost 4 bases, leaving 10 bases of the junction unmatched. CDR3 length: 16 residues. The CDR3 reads CASSPRMGGWYNEQFF. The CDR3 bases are TGCGCCAGCAGCCCGAGGATGGGGGGGTGGTACAATGAGCAGTTCTTC.

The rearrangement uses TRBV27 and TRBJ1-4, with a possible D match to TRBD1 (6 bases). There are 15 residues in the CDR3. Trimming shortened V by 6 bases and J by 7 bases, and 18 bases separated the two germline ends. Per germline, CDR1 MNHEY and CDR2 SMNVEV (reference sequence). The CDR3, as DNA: TGTGCCAGCAGACCGATTACAACAGGGTCTGAAAAACTGTTTTTT. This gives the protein CASRPITTGSEKLFF.

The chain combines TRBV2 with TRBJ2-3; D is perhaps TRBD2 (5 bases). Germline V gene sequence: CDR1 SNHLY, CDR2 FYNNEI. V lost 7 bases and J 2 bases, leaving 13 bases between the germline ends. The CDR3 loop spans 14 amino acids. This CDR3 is CASTYGLDTDTQYF. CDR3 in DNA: TGTGCCAGCACCTACGGACTGGACACAGATACGCAGTATTTT. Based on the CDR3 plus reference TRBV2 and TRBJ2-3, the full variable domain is EPEVTQTPSHQVTQMGQEVILRCVPISNHLYFYWYRQILGQKVEFLVSFYNNEISEKSEIFDDQFSVERPDGSNFTLKIRSTKLEDSAMYFCASTYGLDTDTQYFGPGTRLTVL.

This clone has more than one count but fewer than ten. The CDR3 nucleotides are TGCGCCAGCAGCACCGGCGGGACAGGGGACGAAAAACTGTTTTTT. It translates to CASSTGGTGDEKLFF. The chain has TRBV5-1 and TRBJ1-4; TRBD1 aligns across 10 bases. Germline V gene sequence: CDR1 SGHRS, CDR2 YFSETQ. With V trimmed by 4 bases and J by 8 bases, 8 bases remained unmatched. CDR3 length: 15 amino acids.

The CDR3 nucleotides are TGTGCCATCAGTGACCCGAGGACAGCATCTAATGAAAAACTGTTTTTT. Its protein product is CAISDPRTASNEKLFF. J is TRBJ1-4 and V is TRBV10-3; a weak D match, TRBD1 (6 bases). The V end was cut by 3 bases, the J end by 3 bases, with 14 bases between. Looked up from germline, CDR1 is ENHRY and CDR2 is SYGVKD. CDR3 length: 16 amino acids.

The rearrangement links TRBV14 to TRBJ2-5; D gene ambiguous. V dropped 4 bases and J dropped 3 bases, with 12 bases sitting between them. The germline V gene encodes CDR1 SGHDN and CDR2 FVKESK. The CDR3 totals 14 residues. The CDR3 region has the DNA TGTGCCAGCAGCCGCCGAGGCGCCAAAGAGACCCAGTACTTC. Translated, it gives CASSRRGAKETQYF.

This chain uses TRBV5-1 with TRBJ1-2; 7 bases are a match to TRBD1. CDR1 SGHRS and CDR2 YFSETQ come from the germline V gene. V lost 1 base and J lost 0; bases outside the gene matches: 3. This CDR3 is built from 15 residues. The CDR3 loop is CASSLTGTANYGYTF. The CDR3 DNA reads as TGCGCCAGCAGCTTGACAGGGACAGCTAACTATGGCTACACCTTC. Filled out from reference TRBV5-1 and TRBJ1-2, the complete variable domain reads KAGVTQTPRYLIKTRGQQVTLSCSPISGHRSVSWYQQTPGQGLQFLFEYFSETQRNKGNFPGRFSGRQFSNSRSEMNVSTLELGDSALYLCASSLTGTANYGYTFGSGTRLTVV.

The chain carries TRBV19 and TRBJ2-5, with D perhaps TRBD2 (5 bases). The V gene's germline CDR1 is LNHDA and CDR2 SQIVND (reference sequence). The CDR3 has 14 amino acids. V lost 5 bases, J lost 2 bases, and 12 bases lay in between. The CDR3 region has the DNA TGTGCCAGTAGTGGACGACGGGGTCAAGAGACCCAGTACTTC. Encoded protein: CASSGRRGQETQYF.

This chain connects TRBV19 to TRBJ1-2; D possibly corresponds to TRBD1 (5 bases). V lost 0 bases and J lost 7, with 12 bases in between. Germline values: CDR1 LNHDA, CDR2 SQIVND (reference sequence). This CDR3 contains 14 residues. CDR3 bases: TGTGCCAGTAGTATAGATCCGGGGGTTCGTGGCTACACCTTC. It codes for CASSIDPGVRGYTF.

The chain's CDR3 is CASSQVWAGVYNEQFF. DNA for the CDR3: TGCGCCAGCAGCCAAGTCTGGGCGGGAGTTTACAATGAGCAGTTCTTC. The rearrangement joins TRBV4-1 to TRBJ2-1, with 7 bases identical to TRBD2. Looked up from germline, CDR1 is MGHRA and CDR2 is YSYEKL. The trim removed 1 base at V and 4 bases at J, leaving 7 bases unmatched. This CDR3 contains 16 residues.

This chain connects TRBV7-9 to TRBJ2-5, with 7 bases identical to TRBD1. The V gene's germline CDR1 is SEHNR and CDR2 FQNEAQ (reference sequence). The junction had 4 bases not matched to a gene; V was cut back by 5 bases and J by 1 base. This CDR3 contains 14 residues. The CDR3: CASSSRDSQETQYF. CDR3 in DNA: TGTGCCAGCAGCAGCCGGGACAGCCAAGAGACCCAGTACTTC.

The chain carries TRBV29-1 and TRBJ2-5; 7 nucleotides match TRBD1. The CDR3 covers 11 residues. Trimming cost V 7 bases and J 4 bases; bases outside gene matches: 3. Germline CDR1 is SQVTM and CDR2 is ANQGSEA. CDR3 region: CSGWDRETQYF. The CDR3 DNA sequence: TGCAGCGGGTGGGACAGAGAGACCCAGTACTTC.

CDR3 coding DNA: TGTGCCAGCAGTGAGCCTACAGGGTACACTGAAGCTTTCTTT. Protein sequence: CASSEPTGYTEAFF. This chain uses TRBV6-1 with TRBJ1-1, with D perhaps TRBD1 (6 bases). Between the trimmed V and J ends, which lost 3 bases and 3 bases, there was a span of 11 bases. The CDR3 runs to 14 residues. From germline, CDR1 is MNHNS and CDR2 SASEGT.

The CDR3 nucleotides read TGTGCCAGCAGCGGTAGCGGGGGGCGGGAGACCCAGTACTTC. The encoded protein is CASSGSGGRETQYF. J is TRBJ2-5 and V is TRBV7-8, with 10 positions matching TRBD2. Germline CDR1 SGHVS, CDR2 FQNEAQ. The trim removed 5 bases at V and 5 bases at J, leaving 5 bases unmatched. The length of the CDR3 is 14 residues.

For the CDR3, the DNA is TGCGCCAGCAGCCAAGCACTGAACACCGGGGAGCTGTTTTTT. It is translated as CASSQALNTGELFF. V usage is TRBV4-3 and J usage is TRBJ2-2; D is uncertain. This CDR3 comprises 14 residues. Trimming removed 1 base from V and 1 base from J, with 4 bases in between. Germline loops: CDR1 LGHNA, CDR2 YSLEER.

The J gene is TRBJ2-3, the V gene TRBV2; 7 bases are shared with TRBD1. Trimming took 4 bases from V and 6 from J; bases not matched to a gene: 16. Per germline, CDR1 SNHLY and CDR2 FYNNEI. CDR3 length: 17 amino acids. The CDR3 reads CASSAPGLPGGKDTQYF. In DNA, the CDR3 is TGTGCCAGCAGTGCCCCAGGACTTCCAGGGGGAAAGGATACGCAGTATTTT.

The chain's CDR3 is CASSFGGITATDTQYF. The DNA of the CDR3 is TGTGCCAGCAGCTTCGGCGGGATTACTGCCACAGATACGCAGTATTTT. This chain connects TRBV5-4 to TRBJ2-3; possibly TRBD2 for D (6 bases). The CDR3 runs to 16 residues. Trimming stripped 2 bases from V and 2 bases from J, with 15 bases between. Looked up from germline, CDR1 is SGHNT and CDR2 is YYREEE (reference sequence).

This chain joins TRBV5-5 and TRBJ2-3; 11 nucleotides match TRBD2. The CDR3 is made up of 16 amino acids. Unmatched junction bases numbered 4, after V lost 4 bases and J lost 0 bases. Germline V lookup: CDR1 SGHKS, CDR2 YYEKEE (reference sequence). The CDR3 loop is CASSPGTSGSTDTQYF. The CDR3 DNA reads TGTGCCAGCAGCCCCGGGACTAGCGGCAGCACAGATACGCAGTATTTT.

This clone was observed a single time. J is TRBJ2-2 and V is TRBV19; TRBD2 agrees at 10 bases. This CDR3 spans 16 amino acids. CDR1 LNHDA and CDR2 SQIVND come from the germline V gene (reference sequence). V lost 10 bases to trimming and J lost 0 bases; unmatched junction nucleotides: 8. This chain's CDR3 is CATPSGGSANTGELFF. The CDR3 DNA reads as TGTGCCACCCCTAGCGGGGGTAGCGCGAACACCGGGGAGCTGTTTTTT. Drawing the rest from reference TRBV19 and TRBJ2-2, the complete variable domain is DGGITQSPKYLFRKEGQNVTLSCEQNLNHDAMYWYRQDPGQGLRLIYYSQIVNDFQKGDIAEGYSVSREKKESFPLTVTSAQKNPTAFYLCATPSGGSANTGELFFGEGSRLTVL.

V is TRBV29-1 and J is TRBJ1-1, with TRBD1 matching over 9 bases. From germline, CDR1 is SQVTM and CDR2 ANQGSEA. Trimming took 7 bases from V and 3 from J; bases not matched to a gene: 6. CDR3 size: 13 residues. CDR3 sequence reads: CSGRQGDDTEAFF. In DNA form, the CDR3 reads TGCAGCGGACGACAGGGGGACGACACTGAAGCTTTCTTT. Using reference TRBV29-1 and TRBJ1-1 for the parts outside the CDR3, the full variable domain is SAVISQKPSRDICQRGTSLTIQCQVDSQVTMMFWYRQQPGQSLTLIATANQGSEATYESGFVIDKFPISRPNLTFSTLTVSNMSPEDSSIYLCSGRQGDDTEAFFGQGTRLTVV.

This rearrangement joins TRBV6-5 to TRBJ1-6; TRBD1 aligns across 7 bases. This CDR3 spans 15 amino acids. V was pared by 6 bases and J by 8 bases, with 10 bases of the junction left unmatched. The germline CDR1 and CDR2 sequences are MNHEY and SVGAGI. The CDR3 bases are TGTGCCAGCAGACAACCGGGACAGCAGTATTCACCCCTCCACTTT. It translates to CASRQPGQQYSPLHF.

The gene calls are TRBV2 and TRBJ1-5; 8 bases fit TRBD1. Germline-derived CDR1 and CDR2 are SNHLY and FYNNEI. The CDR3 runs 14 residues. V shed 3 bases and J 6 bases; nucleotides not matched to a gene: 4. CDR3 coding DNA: TGTGCCAGCAGTGAGAAGGACAGGGTTCAGCCCCAGCATTTT. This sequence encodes CASSEKDRVQPQHF.

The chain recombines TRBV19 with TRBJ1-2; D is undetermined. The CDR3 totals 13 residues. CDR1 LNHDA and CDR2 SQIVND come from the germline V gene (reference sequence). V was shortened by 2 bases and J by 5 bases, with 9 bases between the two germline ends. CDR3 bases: TGTGCCAGTAGTATATTCCCGTATTATGGCTACACCTTC. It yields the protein CASSIFPYYGYTF.

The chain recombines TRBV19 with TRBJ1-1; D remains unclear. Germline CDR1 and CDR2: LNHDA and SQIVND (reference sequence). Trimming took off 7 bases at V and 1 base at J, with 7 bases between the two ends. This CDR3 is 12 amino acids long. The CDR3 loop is CASKAGNTEAFF. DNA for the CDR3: TGTGCCAGTAAGGCAGGGAACACTGAAGCTTTCTTT.

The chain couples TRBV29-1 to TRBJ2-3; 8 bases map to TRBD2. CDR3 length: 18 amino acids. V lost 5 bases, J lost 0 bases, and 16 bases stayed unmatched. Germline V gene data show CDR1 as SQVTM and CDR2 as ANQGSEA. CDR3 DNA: TGCAGCGTTCTTGGCCGGGCTAGCGGGCACTCTAGCACAGATACGCAGTATTTT. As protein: CSVLGRASGHSSTDTQYF.

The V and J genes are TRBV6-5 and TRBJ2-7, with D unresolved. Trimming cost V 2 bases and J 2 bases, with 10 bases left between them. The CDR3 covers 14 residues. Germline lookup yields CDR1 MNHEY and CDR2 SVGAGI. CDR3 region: CASSYAGPTYEQYF. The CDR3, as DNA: TGTGCCAGCAGTTACGCAGGCCCCACCTACGAGCAGTACTTC.